Below are 31 T cell receptor beta chains sequenced from a single sample in a study of a mutant IDH1 vaccine in newly diagnosed glioma. Here immunoSEQ multiplex PCR was the method, and the copy in TCRdb shows in-frame clones only, minus some. The data show about 94,000 clones, roughly nine tenths seen once. These receptors have no known antigen. Documented time point: week 47, end of study. Vaccine doses each comprised 300 ug of mutant IDH1 20-mer peptide, with topical imiquimod. This sample comprised PBMCs, obtained from a glioma patient whose treatment included an IDH1 peptide vaccine. These receptors all stem from a woman in her forties or fifties with glioma.

The chain is built from TRBV6-6 and TRBJ1-3; D might be TRBD1 (5 bases). This CDR3 spans 16 amino acids. Germline V gives CDR1 MNHNY, CDR2 SVGAGI (reference sequence). Trimming removed 6 bases from V and 0 bases from J, with 15 bases in between. The CDR3: CASRPSTDYSGNTIYF. CDR3 DNA: TGTGCCAGCAGACCTTCGACAGATTACTCTGGAAACACCATATATTTT.

This chain connects TRBV30 to TRBJ2-6, with a tentative D call TRBD2 (5 bases). Germline V gene lookup returns CDR1 GTSNPN and CDR2 SVGIG (reference sequence). Trimming cost V 3 bases and J 1 base, with 13 bases left between them. This CDR3 is 16 amino acids long. Written as DNA, the CDR3 is TGTGCCTGGAGGGGTGGGCCGGGATCTGGGGCCAACGTCCTGACTTTC. Translated: CAWRGGPGSGANVLTF.

The chain employs TRBV28 and TRBJ2-3; unclear D gene. Deletions cut 3 bases from V and 2 bases from J, with 3 bases between. There are 12 residues in the CDR3. Germline V gene sequence: CDR1 MDHEN, CDR2 SYDVKM. The CDR3 region has the DNA TGTGCCAGCAGTTTCCCCACAGATACGCAGTATTTT. It translates to CASSFPTDTQYF.

The rearrangement links TRBV19 to TRBJ1-2; 10 bases are shared with TRBD1. With V trimmed by 2 bases and J by 6 bases, 3 bases remained unmatched. The length of the CDR3 is 14 residues. Germline CDR1 reads LNHDA; CDR2 reads SQIVND (reference sequence). CDR3 bases: TGTGCCAGTAGTATAAGCGGGACAGGGGATGGCTACACCTTC. This encodes CASSISGTGDGYTF.

The chain links TRBV7-8 to TRBJ2-7, with D perhaps TRBD2 (6 bases). This CDR3 comprises 14 residues. Trimming stripped 5 bases from V and 4 bases from J, with 15 bases between. Germline CDR1 is SGHVS and CDR2 is FQNEAQ. The CDR3: CASSPGVGSYEQYF. The CDR3 DNA is TGTGCCAGCAGCCCGGGAGTGGGTTCGTACGAGCAGTACTTC.

This rearrangement joins TRBV9 to TRBJ2-5, with TRBD1 as a possible D gene (6 bases). TRBJ2-7 matches the DNA end more closely, so the J call is doubtful. Germline CDR1 SGDLS, CDR2 YYNGEE. This CDR3 has 15 amino acids. CDR3 amino acids: CASSVTGHISYEQYF. In DNA, the CDR3 is TGTGCCAGCAGCGTAACGGGACACATTTCCTACGAGCAGTACTTC.

The rearrangement links TRBV4-2 to TRBJ1-2; D unresolved. CDR1 and CDR2 from the germline V gene are LGHNA and YNFKEQ. The CDR3 has 16 residues. Deletions cut 4 bases from V and 5 bases from J, with 20 bases between. CDR3 nucleotide sequence: TGTGCCAGCAGCCGTCAATCGACGGGTCGACGGTATGGCTACACCTTC. This sequence encodes CASSRQSTGRRYGYTF.

V and J are TRBV6-4 and TRBJ1-2; 8 bases map to TRBD1. J gave up 2 bases and V 1 base, and 0 bases lay outside the gene matches. The germline CDR1 and CDR2 sequences are MRHNA and SNTAGT. The CDR3 covers 14 residues. CDR3 sequence reads: CASSDYRGNYGYTF. The CDR3 nucleotides read TGTGCCAGCAGTGACTACAGGGGGAACTATGGCTACACCTTC.

The chain recombines TRBV6-6 with TRBJ2-1, with D maybe TRBD2 (5 bases). The CDR3 sequence is 13 residues long. Trimming removed 9 bases at V and 0 bases at J, with 9 bases between. The germline V gene encodes CDR1 MNHNY and CDR2 SVGAGI (reference sequence). CDR3: CASAGASYNEQFF. For the CDR3, the DNA is TGTGCCAGTGCGGGTGCCTCCTACAATGAGCAGTTCTTC.

This chain links TRBV7-9 with TRBJ2-5; 9 bases are shared with TRBD1. Germline V gene lookup returns CDR1 SEHNR and CDR2 FQNEAQ (reference sequence). The length of the CDR3 is 18 residues. V lost 5 bases, J lost 0 bases, and 13 bases stayed unmatched. The chain's CDR3 is CASSPGQGTLRYQETQYF. The CDR3, as DNA: TGTGCCAGCAGCCCCGGACAGGGGACCCTAAGGTACCAAGAGACCCAGTACTTC.

The chain links TRBV9 to TRBJ2-2; TRBD1 is a possible D gene (6 bases). The V gene's germline CDR1 is SGDLS and CDR2 YYNGEE. This CDR3 is built from 15 residues. Trimming left V 4 bases short and J 4 bases short, with 14 bases between. The CDR3 is CASSLRDTGTGELFF. Written as DNA, the CDR3 is TGTGCCAGCAGCCTCAGGGACACGGGCACCGGGGAGCTGTTTTTT.

This chain connects TRBV5-1 to TRBJ1-1; 8 nucleotides agree with TRBD1. V dropped 1 base and J dropped 6; count of bases not matched to a gene: 8. The V gene's germline CDR1 is SGHRS and CDR2 YFSETQ. This CDR3 is built from 15 residues. CDR3 sequence reads: CASSLTWTGWAEAFF. DNA of the CDR3: TGCGCCAGCAGCTTGACTTGGACAGGGTGGGCTGAAGCTTTCTTT.

For the CDR3, the DNA is TGTGCCTGGGGGGGACTTACCGATATTAATGAGCAGTTCTTC. Amino acids: CAWGGLTDINEQFF. The chain carries TRBV30 and TRBJ2-1, with a weak D call TRBD2 (6 bases). CDR3 length equals 14 residues. CDR1 is GTSNPN, CDR2 SVGIG, per germline (reference sequence). With 5 bases removed from V and 7 bases from J, the gap between germline ends came to 18 bases. The variable domain in full, with the rest retrieved from reference TRBV30 and TRBJ2-1, is SQTIHQWPATLVQPVGSPLSLECTVEGTSNPNLYWYRQAAGRGLQLLFYSVGIGQISSEVPQNLSASRPQDRQFILSSKKLLLSDSGFYLCAWGGLTDINEQFFGPGTRLTVL.

This clone was observed a single time. This chain connects TRBV9 to TRBJ1-1; a possible D gene is TRBD1 (5 bases). The V and J ends lost 0 bases and 10 bases respectively, with 13 bases between them. CDR3 length equals 13 residues. Germline V gene sequence: CDR1 SGDLS, CDR2 YYNGEE. The CDR3 region is CASSVASGGAAFF. Written as DNA, the CDR3 is TGTGCCAGCAGCGTAGCTTCTGGGGGAGCAGCTTTCTTT.

In this sample, this clone turned up once. The chain uses TRBV2 and TRBJ2-7, with D possibly TRBD1 on 5 matching bases. In germline, CDR1 is SNHLY, CDR2 FYNNEI. This CDR3 contains 15 residues. The V end was cut by 4 bases, the J end by 4 bases, with 17 bases between. CDR3 protein: CASSAPPGQGYEQYF. CDR3 DNA sequence: TGTGCCAGCAGTGCCCCCCCCGGGCAGGGATACGAGCAGTACTTC.

Details on this clone: The sample holds other DNA sequences that translate to the same CDR3. This chain connects TRBV6-6 to TRBJ2-7; D is uncertain. The CDR3 sequence is 12 residues long. Germline V gene data show CDR1 as MNHNY and CDR2 as SVGAGI (reference sequence). V was clipped by 2 bases and J by 0 bases, with 2 bases between them. The CDR3 region is CASSYTSYEQYF. CDR3 DNA sequence: TGTGCCAGCAGTTACACCTCCTACGAGCAGTACTTC.

This chain joins TRBV6-5 and TRBJ1-5, with unresolved D. Looked up from germline, CDR1 is MNHEY and CDR2 is SVGAGI. Trimming removed 2 bases at V and 1 base at J, with 9 bases between. This CDR3 spans 15 amino acids. The CDR3 loop is CASSYGRWSNQPQHF. The CDR3 nucleotides are TGTGCCAGCAGTTACGGGCGATGGAGCAATCAGCCCCAGCATTTT.

The chain recombines TRBV5-6 with TRBJ2-1, with D hard to call. This CDR3 has 12 residues. Germline assignment: CDR1 SGHDT and CDR2 YYEEEE. Trimming left V 1 base short and J 11 bases short, with 10 bases between. The CDR3 DNA is TGTGCCAGCAGCTTGAGGACGATGAAGCAGTTCTTC. As protein: CASSLRTMKQFF.

The chain employs TRBV5-8 and TRBJ2-5, with D unresolved. The CDR3 has 11 amino acids. CDR1 SGHTS and CDR2 YDEGEE come from the germline V gene. V was shortened by 3 bases and J by 4 bases, with 4 bases between the two germline ends. In nucleotides, the CDR3 is TGTGCCAGCAGCTCCACAGAGACCCAGTACTTC. Its protein is CASSSTETQYF.

A single count supports this clone. The sample holds other DNA sequences that translate to the same CDR3. The V and J genes are TRBV5-1 and TRBJ1-2; 7 positions agree with TRBD1. Trimming cost V 3 bases and J 5 bases; bases outside gene matches: 13. The CDR3 sequence is 16 residues long. Germline V gives CDR1 SGHRS, CDR2 YFSETQ. The CDR3 region is CASSSSGTENRYGYTF. The CDR3, as DNA: TGCGCCAGCAGCTCTTCCGGGACAGAGAATCGGTATGGCTACACCTTC.

This clone was counted a single time. The V and J genes are TRBV7-9 and TRBJ2-7, with 11 bases matching TRBD1. Germline values: CDR1 SEHNR, CDR2 FQNEAQ (reference sequence). Trimming cost V 4 bases and J 5 bases; bases outside gene matches: 4. The CDR3 totals 14 residues. CDR3 nucleotides: TGTGCCAGCAGCTACGGGACAGGGGGAAACGAGCAGTACTTC. It codes for CASSYGTGGNEQYF. Looking up the rest from reference TRBV7-9 and TRBJ2-7 gives the full variable domain: DTGVSQNPRHKITKRGQNVTFRCDPISEHNRLYWYRQTLGQGPEFLTYFQNEAQLEKSRLLSDRFSAERPKGSFSTLEIQRTEQGDSAMYLCASSYGTGGNEQYFGPGTRLTVT.

The genes are TRBV11-2 and TRBJ2-7; the D gene is possibly TRBD2 (7 bases). Germline V lookup: CDR1 SGHAT, CDR2 FQNNGV. Trimming removed 8 bases from V and 0 bases from J, with 20 bases in between. CDR3 length equals 16 residues. The CDR3 nucleotides are TGTGCCAGCCGGGGGGCTAGCGGAGGGGTCTCCTACGAGCAGTACTTC. It specifies CASRGASGGVSYEQYF.

The chain links TRBV10-3 to TRBJ2-5; a weak D match, TRBD1 (7 bases). Deletions cut 10 bases from V and 3 bases from J, with 15 bases between. Germline V CDR1 and CDR2: ENHRY, SYGVKD. This CDR3 region has 13 residues. The CDR3 sequence: CATAGGGEETQYF. The CDR3 nucleotides read TGTGCCACCGCAGGGGGAGGTGAAGAGACCCAGTACTTC.

This rearrangement joins TRBV6-5 to TRBJ1-2; 7 nucleotides agree with TRBD1. The length of the CDR3 is 14 residues. V lost 5 bases to trimming and J lost 5 bases; unmatched junction nucleotides: 8. The germline CDR1 and CDR2 sequences are MNHEY and SVGAGI. CDR3 sequence: CASSLRQGGYGYTF. CDR3 nucleotides: TGTGCCAGCAGTCTTCGACAGGGTGGTTATGGCTACACCTTC.

The rearrangement uses TRBV18 and TRBJ2-1; 12 nucleotides agree with TRBD1. The CDR3 runs 19 residues. Germline CDR1 reads KGHSH; CDR2 reads LQKENI. With 1 base clipped from V and 5 bases from J, the junction kept 12 bases outside the gene matches. The chain's CDR3 is CASSPRGTGGEGLDNEQFF. CDR3 in DNA: TGTGCCAGCTCACCACGCGGGACAGGGGGCGAAGGACTAGACAATGAGCAGTTCTTC.

This sequence joins TRBV19 and TRBJ2-7, with a tentative D call TRBD2 (5 bases). CDR1 is LNHDA and CDR2 is SQIVND in the germline V gene (reference sequence). This CDR3 contains 15 residues. Trimming removed 2 bases at V and 3 bases at J, with 14 bases between. The CDR3 loop is CASSITGLSYYEQYF. Written as DNA, the CDR3 is TGTGCCAGTAGTATAACGGGGTTGAGTTACTACGAGCAGTACTTC. The full variable domain, completed using reference TRBV19 and TRBJ2-7, is DGGITQSPKYLFRKEGQNVTLSCEQNLNHDAMYWYRQDPGQGLRLIYYSQIVNDFQKGDIAEGYSVSREKKESFPLTVTSAQKNPTAFYLCASSITGLSYYEQYFGPGTRLTVT.

The chain uses TRBV6-1 and TRBJ2-2; D is unresolved. Germline loops: CDR1 MNHNS, CDR2 SASEGT. The CDR3 totals 15 residues. V lost 4 bases to trimming and J lost 0 bases, with 9 bases between them. As DNA, the CDR3 is TGTGCCAGCAGTGCCAGAGCCGCGAACACCGGGGAGCTGTTTTTT. The encoded protein is CASSARAANTGELFF.

This clone was observed once. The CDR3 nucleotides are TGTGCCAGCAGCCCCGGGGGCCAAGAGACCCAGTACTTC. Amino acids: CASSPGGQETQYF. This chain connects TRBV13 to TRBJ2-5, with TRBD2 as a possible D gene (6 bases). The CDR3 contains 13 residues. CDR1 is PRHDT and CDR2 is FYEKMQ in the germline V gene (reference sequence). Trimming removed 5 bases at V and 1 base at J, with 8 bases between.

V is TRBV7-6 and J is TRBJ1-6; tentatively, D is TRBD1 (5 bases). CDR3 length equals 18 residues. The V gene lost 1 base and the J gene lost 5 bases, with 18 bases spanning the gap. The germline V gene encodes CDR1 SGHVS and CDR2 FNYEAQ. Here the CDR3 DNA reads TGTGCCAGCAGCTTAGTCGGGGGGGGGACGAGGAATAATTCACCCCTCCACTTT. Translating gives CASSLVGGGTRNNSPLHF.

The CDR3 here is CATSIRDRALEQYF. As DNA, the CDR3 is TGTGCCACCAGCATCCGGGACAGGGCCCTCGAGCAGTACTTC. The gene calls are TRBV15 and TRBJ2-7; 9 bases align to TRBD1. V was clipped by 4 bases and J by 6 bases; unmatched bases: 7. This CDR3 is built from 14 residues. The germline CDR1 and CDR2 sequences are LNHNV and YYDKDF (reference sequence).

The gene calls are TRBV7-3 and TRBJ1-5; the D is unclear. The V and J ends lost 3 bases and 3 bases respectively, with 12 bases between them. CDR1 is SGHTA, CDR2 FQGTGA, per germline. CDR3 length: 15 amino acids. The CDR3 loop is CASSFPTVFNQPQHF. For the CDR3, the DNA is TGTGCCAGCAGCTTTCCAACAGTTTTCAATCAGCCCCAGCATTTT. The full variable domain, in which reference TRBV7-3 and TRBJ1-5 provide the parts outside the CDR3, is GAGVSQTPSNKVTEKGKYVELRCDPISGHTALYWYRQSLGQGPEFLIYFQGTGAADDSGLPNDRFFAVRPEGSVSTLKIQRTERGDSAVYLCASSFPTVFNQPQHFGDGTRLSIL.